The sequence of this T cell receptor (beta chain) was determined in a study of CD8+ T cells in alopecia areata. Sequencing used cDNA as its template, made by extracting RNA and reverse transcribing it. Method: immunoSEQ multiplex PCR; TCRdb's copy keeps in-frame clones and lacks some. The sample consists of some 120,000 clones, 50% to 60% of them appearing once. About this clone itself: Antigen: not known.

It was from PBMCs that CD4+ and CD8+ T cells were sorted. This CDR3 has 15 residues. The ends were cut back, 6 bases at V and 2 bases at J, with 15 bases in the middle. From germline, CDR1 is ENHRY and CDR2 SYGVKD. Points from the study as a whole: Patients displayed less clarity in TCR sharing than mice, a finding possibly related to HLA. Scalp specimens additionally yield sequences from normal skin's resident alphabeta T cells. Clonality in lesional scalp, especially alopecia totalis/universalis, exceeded that of normal scalp.

The source of this sequence is a human donor with alopecia areata. The chain joins TRBV10-3 to TRBJ2-3; tentatively, D is TRBD2 (6 bases). The sample was CD4+ T cells sorted from blood, taken at week 0. CDR3 amino acids: CAIRAGGATTDTQYF. The CDR3 DNA reads as TGTGCCATCAGAGCTGGCGGGGCCACCACAGATACGCAGTATTTT.